The 16 T cell receptor beta chains in this list originate from one sample, sequenced in a study of T-cell memory formation after mild COVID-19. MiXCR, run by TCRdb on the 5' RACE reads, gives a single entry per CDR3 protein. The sample includes fewer than 250,000 distinct CDR3 sequences, 15% to 20% of them seen just once. The material sequenced was PBMCs or a T cell subset sorted from them (not recorded which). These receptors were taken from an adult woman who had mild COVID-19 (a few samples of this study predate the infection). Cell type and time point are not known.

The CDR3 nucleotides read TGTGCCAGCAGTTTTCCAGGGGCGCGAGCCTACGAGCAGTACTTC. Amino acids: CASSFPGARAYEQYF. V usage is TRBV12-3 or TRBV12-4 and J usage is TRBJ2-7, with TRBD1 as a possible D gene (6 bases). The CDR3 totals 15 residues. Trimming cost V 3 bases and J 2 bases, with 14 bases left between them.

The V and J genes are TRBV15 and TRBJ2-7, with 10 positions matching TRBD2. V lost 9 bases and J lost 6; bases outside the gene matches: 11. The CDR3 covers 14 residues. The V gene's germline CDR1 is LNHNV and CDR2 YYDKDF (reference sequence). CDR3 sequence: CATGRMIAGGEQYF. The DNA for the CDR3 is TGTGCCACAGGTCGAATGATAGCGGGAGGCGAGCAGTACTTC. The full variable domain, its missing parts supplied by reference TRBV15 and TRBJ2-7, is DAMVIQNPRYQVTQFGKPVTLSCSQTLNHNVMYWYQQKSSQAPKLLFHYYDKDFNNEADTPDNFQSRRPNTSFCFLDIRSPGLGDTAMYLCATGRMIAGGEQYFGPGTRLTVT.

This clonotype was recorded many times. The chain is built from TRBV12-3 or TRBV12-4 and TRBJ1-5; 8 nucleotides align to TRBD1. The CDR3 has 14 residues. J lost 3 bases, V lost 5 bases, and 3 bases had no gene match. The CDR3 region has the DNA TGTGCCAGCAGTGGGGACAGGAACAATCAGCCCCAGCATTTT. This codes for CASSGDRNNQPQHF.

This clonotype was found a few times. The chain links TRBV9 to TRBJ2-1; D is unresolved. The CDR3 extends over 15 amino acids. CDR1 and CDR2 (germline): SGDLS, YYNGEE. Trimming took 0 bases from V and 6 from J, leaving 13 bases between them. CDR3 DNA: TGTGCCAGCAGCGTAGGGTGGCAAACCCCCAATGAGCAGTTCTTC. Translating gives CASSVGWQTPNEQFF.

This clonotype was detected only a few times. The V gene is TRBV6-5, the J gene TRBJ2-1; 8 bases align to TRBD2. The CDR3 is made up of 14 amino acids. V trimming: 5 bases; J trimming: 7 bases; junction bases outside the gene matches: 7. Germline V gives CDR1 MNHEY, CDR2 SVGAGI. The CDR3 spells CASSRSGSQNEQFF. In DNA, the CDR3 is TGTGCCAGCAGTCGCAGCGGGAGCCAGAATGAGCAGTTCTTC.

The V and J genes are TRBV3-1 and TRBJ1-1; no clear D. Trimming cost V 6 bases and J 3 bases, with 11 bases left between them. The CDR3 is 13 residues long. From germline, CDR1 is LGHDT and CDR2 YNNKEL (reference sequence). For the CDR3, the DNA is TGTGCCAGCAGTTTCGGCGGTTACACTGAAGCTTTCTTT. Encoded protein: CASSFGGYTEAFF.

V and J are TRBV3-1 and TRBJ1-6; possibly TRBD1 for D (5 bases). V was pared by 4 bases and J by 0 bases, with 7 bases between. Germline V gene data show CDR1 as LGHDT and CDR2 as YNNKEL (reference sequence). The CDR3 has 15 amino acids. CDR3 amino acids: CASSPDISYNSPLHF. The CDR3 nucleotides read TGTGCCAGCAGCCCGGACATCTCCTATAATTCACCCCTCCACTTT. Based on the CDR3 plus reference TRBV3-1 and TRBJ1-6, the full variable domain is DTAVSQTPKYLVTQMGNDKSIKCEQNLGHDTMYWYKQDSKKFLKIMFSYNNKELIINETVPNRFSPKSPDKAHLNLHINSLELGDSAVYFCASSPDISYNSPLHFGNGTRLTVT.

This clonotype was detected many times. The rearrangement joins TRBV29-1 to TRBJ1-1; D is possibly TRBD1 (5 bases). Germline loops: CDR1 SQVTM, CDR2 ANQGSEA. The CDR3 extends over 13 amino acids. Trimming took 5 bases from V and 4 from J, leaving 14 bases between them. The DNA of the CDR3 is TGCAGCGTTAATTCGGGGAGGGGCACTGAAGCTTTCTTT. Protein: CSVNSGRGTEAFF.

In nucleotides, the CDR3 is TGTGCCAGCAGCCAAGGACTCACATATGGCTACACCTTC. This gives the protein CASSQGLTYGYTF. This sequence joins TRBV12-3 or TRBV12-4 and TRBJ1-2; no clear D. This CDR3 is 13 amino acids long. Deletions cut 6 bases from V and 5 bases from J, with 13 bases between.

The chain links TRBV5-5 to TRBJ1-4; D unclear. The V end lost 0 bases, the J end lost 3 bases, and 9 bases lay between the germline ends. CDR3 length equals 15 residues. Germline V gene sequence: CDR1 SGHKS, CDR2 YYEKEE (reference sequence). CDR3 sequence: CASSLAVQPNEKLFF. The CDR3 DNA sequence: TGTGCCAGCAGCTTGGCCGTACAGCCTAATGAAAAACTGTTTTTT.

This sequence joins TRBV12-3 or TRBV12-4 and TRBJ2-7, with a possible D match to TRBD1 (6 bases). V lost 9 bases, J lost 6 bases, and 27 bases lay in between. The CDR3 is 16 residues long. This CDR3 reads CASARPDANSRGEQYF. CDR3 DNA sequence: TGTGCCAGTGCTCGACCCGACGCGAACTCCAGGGGCGAGCAGTACTTC.

In regard to this clonotype: One junction end disagrees with the germline gene, perhaps due to a read error. The chain uses TRBV12-3 or TRBV12-4 and TRBJ2-2, with 11 bases aligning to TRBD2. The CDR3 spans 15 residues. CDR3 in DNA: TGTGCCAGCAATTTAGCGGGAGGGGGCACCGGGGTGCTGTTTTTT. Its translation is CASNLAGGGTGVLFF.

This clonotype showed up just a few times. The V and J genes are TRBV4-2 and TRBJ1-1; D is undetermined. The CDR3 has 15 residues. Trimming shortened V by 0 bases and J by 8 bases, and 16 bases separated the two germline ends. From germline, CDR1 is LGHNA and CDR2 YNFKEQ. In DNA form, the CDR3 reads TGTGCCAGCAGCCAAGATCTGACCCCGCGATTAGAAGCTTTCTTT. Translating gives CASSQDLTPRLEAFF.

The chain joins TRBV18 to TRBJ1-1; D gene unclear. There are 13 residues in the CDR3. Germline loops: CDR1 KGHSH, CDR2 LQKENI. Trimming removed 1 base at V and 7 bases at J, with 10 bases between. The CDR3 loop is CASSPRPISEAFF. CDR3 nucleotides: TGTGCCAGCTCACCACGGCCGATCAGTGAAGCTTTCTTT.

In its sample, this clonotype was seen a few times. The chain joins TRBV7-2 to TRBJ1-4, with TRBD1 matching over 9 bases. The CDR3 runs to 15 residues. CDR1 is SGHTA, CDR2 FQGNSA, per germline. V lost 5 bases to trimming and J lost 5 bases; unmatched junction nucleotides: 6. The CDR3 region is CASSKPGTGNEKLFF. CDR3 DNA: TGTGCCAGCAGCAAACCCGGGACAGGGAATGAAAAACTGTTTTTT.

This clonotype was found many times. The rearrangement links TRBV29-1 to TRBJ2-3; 9 bases line up with TRBD1. CDR3 length: 11 residues. Trimming at V came to 6 bases and at J to 9 bases, leaving 4 bases not matched to a gene. Germline V gene sequence: CDR1 SQVTM, CDR2 ANQGSEA. Here the CDR3 DNA reads TGCAGCGTCGGGGACAGGGACACGCAGTATTTT. Amino acids: CSVGDRDTQYF.